The sequence of this TCR beta chain was determined in a study of cytomegalovirus exposure and HLA in healthy donors (dated 2017 in TCRdb). As for the study more broadly: An earlier analysis of 587 of the donors reported roughly 300 Gb of sequence data and around 120 million unique TCR beta sequences from some 180 million T cells. The study aimed to test whether cataloging public T cell receptors could reveal signatures of past pathogen exposure. A later genetic analysis used genome-wide SNP genotypes for 398 of the 666 donors, treating that subset as a discovery cohort. Besides the first cohort of approximately 670 subjects, a separate validation cohort made up of around 120 different subjects was used. The later analysis used no new phenotypic data to find candidate immune exposures, relying instead on TCR beta sequences and their occurrence across donors. Across about 370 genotyped donors of the cohort, an average of approximately 200,000 unique TCR beta nucleotide sequences per donor were sequenced, and about a sixth of those sequences were non-productive. Among the roughly 390 genotyped donors, 75% to 90% belonged to the genetic ancestry cluster associated with self-reported Caucasian donors. Class I and class II HLA loci were covered by the typing at four-digit resolution. All discovery cohort repertoires had been generated on a single sequencing platform. High-throughput TCR immunosequencing, statistical association of individual TCRs with disease status, and machine learning were combined to predict cytomegalovirus infection status. An earlier analysis of 587 of the donors used high-throughput TCR beta sequencing to judge whether each TCR beta V gene segment behaved as functional or pseudogenic. Using immunosequencing, the study profiled T cell repertoires from 666 subjects and related those repertoires to cytomegalovirus serostatus. Alongside the repertoire data, information on donor age, sex, ethnicity and CMV serostatus was compiled. Typing coverage differed by locus: A, B, C, DRB1 and DQB1 were typed in roughly 620-630 donors, DQA1 in around 500, DPA1 in 600 to 610, and DPB1 in around 440. About five DR-DQ haplotypes were handled as single units for association and clustering, since linkage in the cohort was strong. An early release covering roughly 600 HLA-typed donors comprised approximately 300 gigabases of sequencing data and roughly 86 million unique TCR sequences. To study patterns of TCR occurrence, a later analysis re-analyzed previously published TCR beta repertoires from 500 to 850 donors and added high-resolution HLA genotyping.

A word on this clone: This clone's antigen is unknown. Per-nucleotide qualities are absent, and no much larger clonotype sits a single base away.

Results the study describes overall, beyond this receptor: Because HLA typing was unavailable for some donors at each locus, only the typed subset was used in association tests. In a later analysis, most CMV-associated TCR beta chains were found to appear HLA-restricted, with HLA associations seemingly driven largely by CMV exposure. In the study, some 160 TCR beta chains were listed as associated with cytomegalovirus. Over 15 rarely observed V segments, including chromosome 9 orphons, were excluded from the earlier analysis of just under 600 of the donors because counts were too low. Linkage disequilibrium might explain the correlated functional status among segregating V segments, but an unknown experimental factor could not be excluded. In vitro tests confirmed that a few of the cytomegalovirus-associated TCR beta chains recognize cytomegalovirus antigens. It was suggested by the authors that the approach could potentially be generalized to other disease states and immunological phenotypes. Specific HLA alleles were associated with 15,000 to 20,000 TCR beta sequences at a false discovery rate of 0.05 in a later analysis. A further reported finding was that TCR beta sequences accurately predicted the HLA-A and HLA-B alleles for most subjects in the first cohort. According to a later analysis, parvovirus B19, influenza, CMV and Epstein-Barr virus appeared linked to several top co-occurrence clusters. When HLA alleles, especially DR and DQ, strongly co-occurred, attributing TCR associations to individual alleles was difficult. A later analysis found that HLA-associated TCR beta chains were more clonally expanded and had lower generation probabilities than equally common non-associated chains. V-gene and J-gene trimming of TCR beta chains was associated with a missense DCLRE1C variant in a later genetic analysis, and the association was replicated in an independent cohort. Presence/absence analyses assumed roughly uniform sequencing depth across donors, an assumption that may not hold. In a later analysis, TCR association rates were found to vary across HLA loci, with the most associated TCRs seen for DRB1 alleles and the fewest for HLA-C alleles. Only TCR beta chains were sequenced in this cohort, and the absence of alpha or paired-chain data limited detectable features. Immune exposure information for the cohort was limited to CMV serostatus. In an earlier analysis of around 600 of the donors, most TCR beta V segments appeared in productive rearrangements about 87% or about 30% of the time, broadly matching IMGT annotations. In a later genetic analysis, fewer N-insertions in productive TCRs were reported among donors in an Asian-associated ancestry cluster than the roughly 700-donor mean. Across donors, most TCR sequences were observed very rarely, whereas some public TCRs were present in many individuals. Some IMGT-functional V segments, including TRBV6-2 and TRBV6-3, could not be told apart with the 87-base-pair reads, so those segments were excluded. The classifier was reported to diagnose cytomegalovirus status with high specificity and sensitivity in both the original and validation cohorts. A cluster of highly shared sequence variants was judged likely to be a technical artifact of the sequencing pipeline.

The protocol used for the library was the immunoSEQ multiplex PCR assay. For the multiplex PCR, a mixture combining 60 forward primers for TCR Vbeta segments and 13 reverse primers for TCR Jbeta segments was used. The CDR3 region of rearranged TCR beta genes was amplified from genomic DNA with a multiplex PCR assay. The Illumina HiSeq System was used to sequence the amplified TCR beta libraries as 87-base-pair reads. The published analysis was carried out like this. A later analysis tallied roughly 76 million unique TCR beta chains across the 600 to 700 repertoires, and 10 million to 11 million of those chains were shared by two or more donors. Raw reads were error-corrected and collapsed into unique sequences by a nearest-neighbor algorithm in which closely related sequences were merged to remove PCR and sequencing errors. V, D and J gene segments were assigned by aligning CDR3 sequences to IMGT reference sequences. For a sequence to be retained, a match of at least six nucleotides was required to both a V gene segment and a J gene segment. Rearrangements were classified as productive when the CDR3 lacked stop codons and remained in frame with V and J, and all other rearrangements were classified as non-productive. Following IMGT convention, CDR3 was defined as the stretch from the second conserved V-encoded cysteine up to the conserved J-encoded phenylalanine. The earlier analysis of approximately 590 of the donors excluded any sequence lacking an unambiguous match to a single V gene segment. An earlier analysis of a few hundred of the donors classified V segments as functional when productive rearrangements were above 56.7% and as segregating when the standard deviation between donors was above 5%. A statistical classification framework was built to diagnose cytomegalovirus status from the catalog of TCR beta chain sequences. A later analysis assigned V and J genes by comparing TCR nucleotide sequences with IMGT/GENE-DB human TR gene sequences. Using the TCRdist pipeline, a later analysis assigned CDR3 sequences along with most-parsimonious VDJ recombination scenarios. In a later analysis, every TCR beta chain was defined by the combination of its CDR3 amino acid sequence and its V-gene family, and reads without a unique V-gene family were dropped. As a way to deal with suspected cross-contamination and a sequencing artifact, a later analysis dropped approximately 570 nucleotide sequences that were highly shared and had low generation probability. In a later analysis, a clonal expansion index for each public chain was calculated from normalized within-repertoire ranks of inferred template counts. A later analysis computed generation probabilities with a VDJ recombination model fitted to out-of-frame rearrangements, and checked the results against IGoR. In a later analysis, TCR-TCR, TCR-HLA and TCR-CMV co-occurrence was scored with hypergeometric tests, and a repertoire-size bias correction was applied to TCR pairs. In a later analysis, false discovery rates were estimated by permuting HLA or CMV assignments 20 times. In a later analysis, co-occurring TCRs were grouped with DBSCAN, and TCRdist sequence similarity was added when clustering was performed within HLA-allele-positive subsets. Co-occurrence clustering excluded repertoires with fewer than 30,000 or more than 120,000 public chains, plus five with anomalous nucleotide sharing. Here the immuneACCESS table is served through TCRdb, limited to in-frame sequences with V and J called. Missing clones are a known gap in these copies; in checked studies unresolved V genes cover under half, and the rest lacks a known reason. That table supplies the V and J calls and clone size; D and trimming were determined from the DNA. Here the sample has some 180,000 clones; about 80% occur a single time. The top ten hold about 2.8% of the sample.

The CDR3, from cysteine to phenylalanine, totals 14 residues. The CDR3 DNA has 42 bases and is translated from base 1. The germline ends are 11 bases apart after V is trimmed by 2 bases and J by 2 bases. The germline V gene yields SGHRS for CDR1 and YFSETQ for CDR2. In total, approximately 700 healthy bone marrow donors made up the cohort. All cohort members were sampled while nominally healthy, although unrecorded immune exposures were likely present. The donor was CMV seronegative and was included in the group of a few hundred seronegative cohort members. A peripheral blood sample was collected from each donor, and TCR beta sequencing was performed on peripheral blood mononuclear cells. The Qiagen DNeasy Blood Extraction Kit was used to extract genomic DNA from the blood cell samples.

This clonotype originated in a woman in her 30s in good health and CMV-seronegative. Sequenced material: PBMCs. The chain is encoded by TRBV5-1 joined to TRBJ2-7; no D gene is confidently identified. The CDR3 loop reads CASSLPRDTYEQYF. At the DNA level, the sequence is TGCGCCAGCAGCTTACCCAGAGACACCTACGAGCAGTACTTC.